This TCR beta chain stems from a study of human T cells and chemical hapten exposure. The wider study: Patients received weekly diphenylcyclopropenone doses to the scalp throughout the approximately 23-week study. Each patch test put 0.01% DPC on the upper back, and results were read at 6 days.

Study results and caveats: Alopecia was present in the donors, so their immune response may differ from healthy people's.

The CDR3 spans 15 residues. Trimming removed 3 bases from V and 0 bases from J, with 12 bases in between. Time point: patch test 3, about 24 weeks after DPC sensitization. This sample's treatment: therapeutic diphenylcyclopropenone sensitization with weekly scalp DPC. Sample donors consisted of patients with alopecia, aged 18 to 70 years, who were suitable for DPC. TCRdb fed the RACE reads into MiXCR, producing one record per CDR3 protein. This sample yields roughly 200,000 distinct CDR3 sequences, of which about 25% are seen a single time; 2.5% belongs to the top ten. As to this clonotype: Its antigen remains unknown.

This sequence originates from a woman in her thirties or forties with alopecia areata. Some clones in this sample may be carry-over from other donors' samples. This sample comprised whole blood, obtained in connection with sensitization to the hapten diphenylcyclopropenone (DPC). This chain uses TRBV12-3 or TRBV12-4 with TRBJ2-7, with D hard to call. This CDR3 is CASSFGLESSYEQYF. In nucleotides, the CDR3 is TGTGCCAGCAGTTTTGGGCTAGAGAGCTCCTACGAGCAGTACTTC.